These T cell receptor beta chains were read from a single sample in a study of control samples from healthy donors and cancer patients. Libraries were prepared by immunoSEQ multiplex PCR; TCRdb keeps only in-frame clonotypes and omits some of them. This table has about 140,000 clones, around nine tenths appearing once. Specimen: blood. The receptor source for this set is a man aged 30-40 years in good health. The CDR3 runs from the conserved cysteine through the conserved F or W. The D gene is left open where the match is weak. The size of a clone is reported for some rows only, either as once, few or many, or as a class for expanded clones.

abundance: NA
v_gene: TRBV19
d_gene: TRBD1
j_gene: TRBJ1-5
len: 14
CDR3aa: CASNWDSPNQPQHF
CDR3nt: TGTGCCAGTAACTGGGACAGTCCTAATCAGCCCCAGCATTTT

abundance: NA
v_gene: TRBV30
d_gene: TRBD1
j_gene: TRBJ1-2
len: 12
CDR3aa: CAWKGQGIGYTF
CDR3nt: TGTGCCTGGAAGGGACAGGGGATTGGCTACACCTTC

abundance: NA
v_gene: TRBV7-2
d_gene: TRBD1
j_gene: TRBJ1-5
len: 14
CDR3aa: CASSSGQGNQPQHF
CDR3nt: TGTGCCAGCAGCTCGGGACAGGGGAATCAGCCCCAGCATTTT

abundance: NA
v_gene: TRBV24-1
d_gene: TRBD1
j_gene: TRBJ2-7
len: 14
CDR3aa: CATSDIRTGLEQYF
CDR3nt: TGTGCCACCAGTGATATCAGGACAGGCCTCGAGCAGTACTTC

abundance: NA
v_gene: TRBV11-3
d_gene: TRBD2
j_gene: TRBJ2-1
len: 15
CDR3aa: CASSSGTSEIHEQFF
CDR3nt: TGTGCCAGCAGCTCAGGGACTAGCGAAATTCATGAGCAGTTCTTC

abundance: NA
v_gene: TRBV7-6
d_gene: TRBD1
j_gene: TRBJ2-7
len: 17
CDR3aa: CASSPTGQGSSLYEQYF
CDR3nt: TGTGCCAGCAGCCCCACGGGACAGGGGTCTTCGCTCTACGAGCAGTACTTC

abundance: NA
v_gene: TRBV5-6
d_gene: NA
j_gene: TRBJ1-2
len: 15
CDR3aa: CASSLKSRILDGYTF
CDR3nt: TGTGCCAGCAGCTTGAAGTCACGGATATTAGATGGCTACACCTTC

abundance: NA
v_gene: TRBV7-9
d_gene: TRBD1
j_gene: TRBJ2-1
len: 15
CDR3aa: CASSLQGANYNEQFF
CDR3nt: TGTGCCAGCAGCTTACAGGGGGCCAATTACAATGAGCAGTTCTTC

abundance: NA
v_gene: TRBV28
d_gene: NA
j_gene: TRBJ2-5
len: 14
CDR3aa: CASSAQRGGETQYF
CDR3nt: TGTGCCAGCAGTGCTCAGAGGGGCGGCGAGACCCAGTACTTC

abundance: once
v_gene: TRBV19
d_gene: TRBD1
j_gene: TRBJ2-2
len: 16
CDR3aa: CASSVDRGRGTGELFF
CDR3nt: TGTGCCAGTAGTGTCGACAGGGGGCGAGGCACCGGGGAGCTGTTTTTT

abundance: NA
v_gene: TRBV28
d_gene: NA
j_gene: TRBJ1-1
len: 14
CDR3aa: CASTLKQGNTEAFF
CDR3nt: TGTGCCAGCACTTTAAAACAGGGGAACACTGAAGCTTTCTTT

abundance: NA
v_gene: TRBV2
d_gene: NA
j_gene: TRBJ1-5
len: 13
CDR3aa: CASSDREDQPQHF
CDR3nt: TGTGCCAGCAGTGACAGGGAAGATCAGCCCCAGCATTTT

abundance: NA
v_gene: TRBV6-5
d_gene: NA
j_gene: TRBJ2-2
len: 14
CDR3aa: CASRYIFGTGELFF
CDR3nt: TGTGCCAGCAGGTACATCTTCGGCACCGGGGAGCTGTTTTTT

abundance: once
v_gene: TRBV19
d_gene: NA
j_gene: TRBJ2-5
len: 11
CDR3aa: CASSIRETQYF
CDR3nt: TGTGCCAGTAGTATTAGAGAGACCCAGTACTTC

abundance: NA
v_gene: TRBV18
d_gene: NA
j_gene: TRBJ2-2
len: 16
CDR3aa: CASSPPWGRDTGELFF
CDR3nt: TGTGCCAGCTCACCACCCTGGGGGCGAGACACCGGGGAGCTGTTTTTT

abundance: NA
v_gene: TRBV27
d_gene: TRBD1
j_gene: TRBJ1-3
len: 14
CDR3aa: CASRTGPSGNTIYF
CDR3nt: TGTGCCAGCAGGACAGGGCCCTCTGGAAACACCATATATTTT

abundance: NA
v_gene: TRBV6-1
d_gene: NA
j_gene: TRBJ1-2
len: 13
CDR3aa: CASSEDGSYGYTF
CDR3nt: TGTGCCAGCAGTGAAGACGGCAGCTATGGCTACACCTTC

abundance: NA
v_gene: TRBV19
d_gene: TRBD2
j_gene: TRBJ2-1
len: 14
CDR3aa: CASRELAGGNEQFF
CDR3nt: TGTGCCAGTAGAGAACTAGCGGGAGGCAATGAGCAGTTCTTC

abundance: once
v_gene: TRBV6-4
d_gene: TRBD2
j_gene: TRBJ2-1
len: 18
CDR3aa: CARPTGGGRPERYNEQFF
CDR3nt: TGTGCCAGACCAACGGGCGGCGGGAGGCCGGAAAGATACAATGAGCAGTTCTTC

abundance: NA
v_gene: TRBV6-2/TRBV6-3
d_gene: NA
j_gene: TRBJ2-7
len: 13
CDR3aa: CASSYASLGEQYF
CDR3nt: TGTGCCAGCAGTTACGCCTCCCTCGGGGAGCAGTACTTC

abundance: NA
v_gene: TRBV4-2
d_gene: NA
j_gene: TRBJ2-7
len: 14
CDR3aa: CASSQAGRLWEQYF
CDR3nt: TGTGCCAGCAGCCAGGCAGGGAGGCTTTGGGAGCAGTACTTC

abundance: few
v_gene: TRBV11-3
d_gene: TRBD1
j_gene: TRBJ1-2
len: 12
CDR3aa: CASSWDRAGYTF
CDR3nt: TGTGCCAGCAGCTGGGACAGAGCTGGCTACACCTTC

abundance: NA
v_gene: TRBV7-9
d_gene: NA
j_gene: TRBJ2-1
len: 14
CDR3aa: CASSSRRGYNEQFF
CDR3nt: TGTGCCAGCAGCTCCAGAAGAGGGTACAATGAGCAGTTCTTC

abundance: once
v_gene: TRBV19
d_gene: TRBD1
j_gene: TRBJ1-2
len: 15
CDR3aa: CASSRTGRANYGYTF
CDR3nt: TGTGCCAGTAGTAGGACAGGACGAGCTAACTATGGCTACACCTTC